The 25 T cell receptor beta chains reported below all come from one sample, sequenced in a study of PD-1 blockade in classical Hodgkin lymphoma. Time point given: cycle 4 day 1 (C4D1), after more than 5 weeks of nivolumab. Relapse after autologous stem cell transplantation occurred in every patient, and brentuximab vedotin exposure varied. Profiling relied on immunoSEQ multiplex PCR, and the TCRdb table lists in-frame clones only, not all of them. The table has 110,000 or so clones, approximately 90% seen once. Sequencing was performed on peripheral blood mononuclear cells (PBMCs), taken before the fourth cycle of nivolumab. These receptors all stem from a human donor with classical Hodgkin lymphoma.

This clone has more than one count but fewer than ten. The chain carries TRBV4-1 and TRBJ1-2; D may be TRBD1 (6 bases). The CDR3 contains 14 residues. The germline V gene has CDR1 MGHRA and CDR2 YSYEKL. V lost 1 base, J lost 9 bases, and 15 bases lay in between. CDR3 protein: CASSQAAGEVRYTF. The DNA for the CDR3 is TGCGCCAGCAGCCAAGCGGCAGGGGAGGTACGCTACACCTTC.

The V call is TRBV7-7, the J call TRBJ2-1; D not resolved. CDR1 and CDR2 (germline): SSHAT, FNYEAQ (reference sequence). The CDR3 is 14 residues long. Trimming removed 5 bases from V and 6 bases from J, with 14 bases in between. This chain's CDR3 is CASSPDPAGNEQFF. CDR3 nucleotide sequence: TGTGCCAGCAGCCCGGACCCAGCAGGCAATGAGCAGTTCTTC.

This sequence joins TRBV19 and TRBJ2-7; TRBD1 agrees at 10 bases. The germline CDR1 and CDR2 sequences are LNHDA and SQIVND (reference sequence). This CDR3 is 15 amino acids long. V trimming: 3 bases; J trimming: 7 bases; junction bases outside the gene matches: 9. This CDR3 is CASSISDRGLGEQYF. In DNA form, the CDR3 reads TGTGCCAGTAGTATTTCCGACAGGGGGCTTGGGGAGCAGTACTTC.

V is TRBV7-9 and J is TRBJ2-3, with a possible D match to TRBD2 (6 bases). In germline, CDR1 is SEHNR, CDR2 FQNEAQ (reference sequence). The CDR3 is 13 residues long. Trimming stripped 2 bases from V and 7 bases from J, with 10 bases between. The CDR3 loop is CASSLLGGYTQYF. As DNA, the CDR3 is TGTGCCAGCAGCTTATTGGGAGGCTATACGCAGTATTTT.

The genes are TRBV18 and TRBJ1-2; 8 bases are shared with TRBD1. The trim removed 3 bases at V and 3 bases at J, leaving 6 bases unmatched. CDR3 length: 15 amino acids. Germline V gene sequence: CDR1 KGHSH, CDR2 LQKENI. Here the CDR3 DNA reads TGTGCCAGCTCACCGACGGCAGGGGGCGACTATGGCTACACCTTC. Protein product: CASSPTAGGDYGYTF.

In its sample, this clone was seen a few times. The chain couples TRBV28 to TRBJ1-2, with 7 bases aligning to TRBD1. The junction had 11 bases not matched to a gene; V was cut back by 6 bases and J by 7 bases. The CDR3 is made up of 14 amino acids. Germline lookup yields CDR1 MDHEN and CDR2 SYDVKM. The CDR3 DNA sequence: TGTGCCAGCAGACCGACAGGGCAGGACTCTGGCTACACCTTC. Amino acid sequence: CASRPTGQDSGYTF.

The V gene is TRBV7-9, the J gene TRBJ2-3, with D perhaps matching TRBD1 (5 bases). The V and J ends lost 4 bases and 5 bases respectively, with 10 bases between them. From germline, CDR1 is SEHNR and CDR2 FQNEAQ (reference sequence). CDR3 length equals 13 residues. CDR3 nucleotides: TGTGCCAGCAGCTCCCCCGACAGAGATACGCAGTATTTT. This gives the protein CASSSPDRDTQYF. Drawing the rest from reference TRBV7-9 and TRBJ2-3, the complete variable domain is DTGVSQNPRHKITKRGQNVTFRCDPISEHNRLYWYRQTLGQGPEFLTYFQNEAQLEKSRLLSDRFSAERPKGSFSTLEIQRTEQGDSAMYLCASSSPDRDTQYFGPGTRLTVL.

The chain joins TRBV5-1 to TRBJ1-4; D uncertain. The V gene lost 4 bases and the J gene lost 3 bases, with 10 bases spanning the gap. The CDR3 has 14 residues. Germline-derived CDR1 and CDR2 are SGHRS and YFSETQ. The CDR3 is CASSPPGSNEKLFF. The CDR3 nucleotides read TGCGCCAGCAGCCCCCCGGGGTCTAATGAAAAACTGTTTTTT.

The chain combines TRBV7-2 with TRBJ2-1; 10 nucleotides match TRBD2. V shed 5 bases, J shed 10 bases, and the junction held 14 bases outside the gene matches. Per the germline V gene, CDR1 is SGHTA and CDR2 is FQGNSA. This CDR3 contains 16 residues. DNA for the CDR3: TGTGCCAGCAGCCTTACCCCCGGACTAGCGGCCGGAGAGCAGTTCTTC. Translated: CASSLTPGLAAGEQFF.

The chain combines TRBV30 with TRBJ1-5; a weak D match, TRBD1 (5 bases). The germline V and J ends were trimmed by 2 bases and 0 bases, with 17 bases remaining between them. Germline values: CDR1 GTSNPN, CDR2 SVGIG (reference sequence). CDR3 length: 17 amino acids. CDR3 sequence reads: CAWSLGRGFGSNQPQHF. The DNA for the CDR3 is TGTGCCTGGAGTCTCGGTCGGGGCTTCGGTAGCAATCAGCCCCAGCATTTT.

CDR3 bases: TGCGCCAGCAGCCAAGAACAGGGGCTCTACGAGCAGTACTTC. It yields the protein CASSQEQGLYEQYF. V is TRBV4-1 and J is TRBJ2-5; 7 bases line up with TRBD1. The J call is uncertain, as TRBJ2-7 better fits the DNA end. CDR1 is MGHRA and CDR2 is YSYEKL in the germline V gene. This CDR3 region has 14 residues.

The CDR3 region is CASSPGHSASSYNEQFF. The CDR3 DNA reads as TGTGCCAGCAGCCCCGGTCATAGCGCCTCCTCCTACAATGAGCAGTTCTTC. This rearrangement joins TRBV7-9 to TRBJ2-1, with D possibly TRBD2 on 5 matching bases. CDR1 is SEHNR and CDR2 is FQNEAQ in the germline V gene (reference sequence). The CDR3 is 17 residues long. V lost 5 bases, J lost 0 bases, and 17 bases lay in between.

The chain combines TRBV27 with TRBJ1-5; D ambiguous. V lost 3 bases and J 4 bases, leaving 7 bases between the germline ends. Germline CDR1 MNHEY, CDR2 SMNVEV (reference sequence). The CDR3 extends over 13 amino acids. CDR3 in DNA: TGTGCCAGCAGTTTCCGAGCTAATCAGCCCCAGCATTTT. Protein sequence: CASSFRANQPQHF.

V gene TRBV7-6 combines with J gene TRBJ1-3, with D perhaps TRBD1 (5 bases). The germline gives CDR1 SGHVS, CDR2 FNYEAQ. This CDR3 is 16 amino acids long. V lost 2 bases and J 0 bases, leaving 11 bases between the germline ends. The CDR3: CASSLIAGSSGNTIYF. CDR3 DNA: TGTGCCAGCAGCTTAATCGCAGGGAGCTCTGGAAACACCATATATTTT.

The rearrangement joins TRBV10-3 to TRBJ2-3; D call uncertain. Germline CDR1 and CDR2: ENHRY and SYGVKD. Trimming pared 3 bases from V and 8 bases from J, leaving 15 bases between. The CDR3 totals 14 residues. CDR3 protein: CAISDTAPGSTQYF. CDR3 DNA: TGTGCCATCAGTGATACTGCCCCCGGGTCTACGCAGTATTTT.

The CDR3 loop is CATRRGQGQPQHF. In DNA, the CDR3 is TGTGCCACCCGTCGGGGGCAAGGTCAGCCCCAGCATTTT. The V gene is TRBV6-6, the J gene TRBJ1-5; TRBD1 is a possible D gene (6 bases). Trimming left V 10 bases short and J 6 bases short, with 16 bases between. The CDR3 consists of 13 residues. Germline V gene sequence: CDR1 MNHNY, CDR2 SVGAGI (reference sequence).

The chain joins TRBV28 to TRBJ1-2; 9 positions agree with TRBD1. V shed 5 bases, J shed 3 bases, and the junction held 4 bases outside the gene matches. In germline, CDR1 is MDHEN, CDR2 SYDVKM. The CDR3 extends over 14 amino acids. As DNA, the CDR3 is TGTGCCAGCAGTCGAGACAGGGGGGACTATGGCTACACCTTC. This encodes CASSRDRGDYGYTF.

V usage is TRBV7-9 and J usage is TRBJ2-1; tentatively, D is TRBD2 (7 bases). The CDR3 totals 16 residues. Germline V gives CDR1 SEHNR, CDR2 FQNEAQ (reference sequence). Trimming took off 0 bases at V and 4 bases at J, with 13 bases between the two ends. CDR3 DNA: TGTGCCAGCAGCTTAGCCTCTAGCGGACAGTACAATGAGCAGTTCTTC. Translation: CASSLASSGQYNEQFF.

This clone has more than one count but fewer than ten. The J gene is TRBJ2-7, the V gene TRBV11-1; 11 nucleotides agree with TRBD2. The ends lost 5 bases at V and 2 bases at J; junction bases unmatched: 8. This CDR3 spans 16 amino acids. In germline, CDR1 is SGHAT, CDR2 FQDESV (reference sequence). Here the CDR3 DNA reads TGTGCCAGCAGCCCACGGACTAGCGGGCCAACCTACGAGCAGTACTTC. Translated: CASSPRTSGPTYEQYF.

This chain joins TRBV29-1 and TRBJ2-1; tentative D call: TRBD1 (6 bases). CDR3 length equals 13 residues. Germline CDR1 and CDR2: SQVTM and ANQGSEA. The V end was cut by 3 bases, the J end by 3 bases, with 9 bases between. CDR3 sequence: CSVDRGYYNEQFF. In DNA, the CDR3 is TGCAGCGTTGACAGGGGTTACTACAATGAGCAGTTCTTC.

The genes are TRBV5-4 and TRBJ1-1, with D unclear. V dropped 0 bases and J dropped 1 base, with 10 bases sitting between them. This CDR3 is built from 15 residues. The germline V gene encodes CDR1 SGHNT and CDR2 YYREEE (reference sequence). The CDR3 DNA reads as TGTGCCAGCAGCTTGGAGGGCACACGGAACACTGAAGCTTTCTTT. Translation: CASSLEGTRNTEAFF.

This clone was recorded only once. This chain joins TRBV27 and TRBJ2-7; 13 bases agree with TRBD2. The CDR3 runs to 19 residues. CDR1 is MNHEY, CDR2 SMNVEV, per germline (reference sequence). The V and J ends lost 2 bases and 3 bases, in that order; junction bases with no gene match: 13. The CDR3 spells CASSLTTITGTSGIYEQYF. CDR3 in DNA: TGTGCCAGCAGTTTAACTACAATCACCGGGACTAGCGGGATCTACGAGCAGTACTTC.

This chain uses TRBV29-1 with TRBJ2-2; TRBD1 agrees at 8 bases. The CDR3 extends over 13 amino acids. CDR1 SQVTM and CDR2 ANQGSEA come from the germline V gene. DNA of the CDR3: TGCAGTGCCGGGACAGGTGGCCCCGGGGAGCTGTTTTTT. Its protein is CSAGTGGPGELFF.

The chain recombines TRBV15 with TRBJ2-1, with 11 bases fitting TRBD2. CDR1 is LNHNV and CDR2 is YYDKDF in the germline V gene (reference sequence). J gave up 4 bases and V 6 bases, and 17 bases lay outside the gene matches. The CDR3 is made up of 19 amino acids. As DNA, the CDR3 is TGTGCCACCAGTTACTCCGGGACTAGCGGAGTCTACTTTTACAATGAGCAGTTCTTC. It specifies CATSYSGTSGVYFYNEQFF.

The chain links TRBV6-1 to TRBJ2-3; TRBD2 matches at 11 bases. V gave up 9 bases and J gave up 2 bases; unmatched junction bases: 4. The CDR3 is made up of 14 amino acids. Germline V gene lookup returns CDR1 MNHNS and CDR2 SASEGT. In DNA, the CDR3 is TGTGCCAGTGCGACTAGCGGGACCACAGATACGCAGTATTTT. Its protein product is CASATSGTTDTQYF.